This T cell receptor beta chain was observed in a study of blood T cell repertoires in COVID-19 (TCRdb year 2020). With respect to the entire study: Samples from collaborators originated in the United States, Italy and Spain and spanned both the acute and convalescent phases of COVID-19. Deeply sampled blood TCRbeta repertoires from subjects exposed to, actively infected with, or recovered from COVID-19 were included in the dataset. The samples were drawn from the first 160 participants of the ongoing ImmuneRACE study and from roughly 1,300 subjects provided by 6 global collaborators. A freely available public database, intended as a resource for researchers studying the immune response to SARS-CoV-2, is where the repertoires were released. Where available, HLA class I and class II types were taken from metadata supplied by the sample provider and were not determined by assay-based typing. The sample metadata nearly always contained a de-identified subject ID, COVID-19 status, age in years and sex. The material from the prospective study consisted of cDNA or gDNA derived from T cells, B-cell-depleted T cells, or PBMCs. Beyond this particular receptor, the publication reports: The amount of clinical and demographic metadata varied by source and participant and was provided uncurated.

TCRbeta CDR3 regions were amplified from genomic DNA by means of the immunoSEQ Assay, a bias-controlled multiplex PCR. Per the authors' processing: The number of nucleated cells in each sample was estimated from the amplification of reference gene primers within the assay. To quantify the absolute abundance of each unique TCRbeta CDR3 rearrangement, sequence reads were collapsed and filtered. Productive Simpson clonality was computed per sample as the square root of Simpson's diversity index over productive rearrangements. In TCRdb, the immuneACCESS table is reduced to in-frame sequences with V and J assigned. These tables do not hold every clone; where another copy was compared, an unresolved V gene accounts for under half, and the others remain unexplained. V and J calls and clone size are given by that table; D and trimming were obtained from the DNA. A total of approximately 150,000 clones appear in this sample, about 90% of them only once. Jointly, the top ten make up roughly 1.6% of the sample.

Collaborating institutions collected whole blood in K2EDTA tubes following their own protocols. For TCRbeta analysis, collaborators shipped samples in one of three forms: frozen whole blood, isolated PBMCs, or DNA extracted from either of those sample types. On this clone itself: The antigen it binds to is not known. No base quality values were provided; no much bigger clone lies one nucleotide off.

From the cysteine up to the phenylalanine, the CDR3 has a length of 15 residues. Solely the CDR3 DNA is kept, with 45 bases framed from the first base. The germline V and J ends show losses of 4 bases and 2 bases respectively, and no gene match explains 6 bases of the junction. In the germline V gene, CDR1 corresponds to SGHTA and CDR2 to FQGNSA. The TCR was taken from a woman between 45 and 60 years old with acute or convalescent COVID-19. This receptor chain uses TRBV7-2 and TRBJ2-7, and TRBD2 matches 9 of the central bases. Sequenced input: peripheral blood. The CDR3 protein is CASSSIAGVPYEQYF. In nucleotide form, the sequence is TGTGCCAGCAGCTCCATAGCGGGGGTCCCCTACGAGCAGTACTTC.